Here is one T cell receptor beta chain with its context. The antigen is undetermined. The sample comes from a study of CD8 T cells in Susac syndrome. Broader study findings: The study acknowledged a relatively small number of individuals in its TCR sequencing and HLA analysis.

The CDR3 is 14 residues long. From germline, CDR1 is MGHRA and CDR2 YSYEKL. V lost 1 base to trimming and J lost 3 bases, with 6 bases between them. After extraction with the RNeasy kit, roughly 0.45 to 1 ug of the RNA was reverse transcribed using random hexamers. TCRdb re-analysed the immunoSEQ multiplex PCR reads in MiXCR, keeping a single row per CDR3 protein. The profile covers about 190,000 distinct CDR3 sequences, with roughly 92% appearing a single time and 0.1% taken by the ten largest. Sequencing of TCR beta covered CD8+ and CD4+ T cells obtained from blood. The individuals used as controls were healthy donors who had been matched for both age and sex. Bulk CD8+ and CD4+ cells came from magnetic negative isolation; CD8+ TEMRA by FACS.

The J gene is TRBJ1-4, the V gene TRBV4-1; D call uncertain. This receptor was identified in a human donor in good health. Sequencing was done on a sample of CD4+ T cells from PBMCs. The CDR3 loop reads CASSQGIANEKLFF. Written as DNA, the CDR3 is TGCGCCAGCAGCCAAGGGATAGCTAATGAAAAACTGTTTTTT.